This entry features one T cell receptor beta chain sequence. As originally analysed: Researchers report that nucleated cell counts were estimated from reference gene primer amplification. TCRdb's table, derived via immunoSEQ multiplex PCR, lists solely in-frame clones and lacks some. Clone size and the V and J calls come from that table; the DNA yielded D and trimming. The sample has 500,000 to 600,000 clones, approximately 88% seen once; the top ten hold roughly 7.4%. The CDR3 runs to 14 residues. V lost 11 bases and J 9 bases, leaving 20 bases between the germline ends. Per germline, CDR1 SGHAT and CDR2 FQNNGV. These data are taken from a study of blood T cell repertoires in COVID-19. Enrolled during active infection, Seattle patients were then followed longitudinally.

The V and J genes are TRBV11-2 and TRBJ1-6; D gene uncertain. Sample: peripheral blood. This sequence originates from a woman aged 50 to 60 with COVID-19, enrolled during active disease. CDR3 loop: CASKPSPAGSPLHF. Written as DNA, the CDR3 is TGTGCCTCGAAACCCAGTCCAGCGGGTTCACCCCTCCACTTT.